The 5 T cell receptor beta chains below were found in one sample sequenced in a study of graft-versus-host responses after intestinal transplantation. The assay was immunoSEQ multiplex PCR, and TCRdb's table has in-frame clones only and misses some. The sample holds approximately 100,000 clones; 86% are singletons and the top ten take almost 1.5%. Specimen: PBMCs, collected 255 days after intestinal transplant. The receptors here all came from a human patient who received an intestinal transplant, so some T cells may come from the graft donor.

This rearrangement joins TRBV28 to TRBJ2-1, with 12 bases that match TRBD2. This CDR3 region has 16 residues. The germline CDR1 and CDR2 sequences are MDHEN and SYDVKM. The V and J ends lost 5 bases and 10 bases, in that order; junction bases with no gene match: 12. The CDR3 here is CASSPTHPSGRGEQFF. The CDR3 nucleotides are TGTGCCAGCAGTCCCACCCATCCTAGCGGGAGGGGCGAGCAGTTCTTC.

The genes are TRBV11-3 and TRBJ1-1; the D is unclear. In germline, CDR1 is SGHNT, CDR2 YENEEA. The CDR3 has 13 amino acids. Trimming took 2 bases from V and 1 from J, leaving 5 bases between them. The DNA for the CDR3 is TGTGCCAGCAGCTTATTGTGGAACACTGAAGCTTTCTTT. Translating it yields CASSLLWNTEAFF.

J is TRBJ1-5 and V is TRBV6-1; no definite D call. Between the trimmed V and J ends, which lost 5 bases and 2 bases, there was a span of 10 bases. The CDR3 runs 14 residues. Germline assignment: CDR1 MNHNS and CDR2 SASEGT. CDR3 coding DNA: TGTGCCAGCAGTTCAGTGGTAGGCAATCAGCCCCAGCATTTT. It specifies CASSSVVGNQPQHF.

CDR3 bases: TGTGCCAGCAGCCAAGAACGCGGGATCTCCTACGAGCAGTACGTC. Protein sequence: CASSQERGISYEQYV. The V gene is TRBV4-2, the J gene TRBJ2-7; possibly TRBD2 for D (6 bases). The CDR3 has 15 amino acids. Trimming took 0 bases from V and 0 from J, leaving 9 bases between them. The germline gives CDR1 LGHNA, CDR2 YNFKEQ.

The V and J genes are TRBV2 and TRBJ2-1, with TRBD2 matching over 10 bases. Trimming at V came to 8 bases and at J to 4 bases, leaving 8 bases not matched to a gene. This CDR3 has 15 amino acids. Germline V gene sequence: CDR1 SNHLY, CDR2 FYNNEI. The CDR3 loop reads CASPMASGRYNEQFF. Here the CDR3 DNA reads TGTGCCAGCCCCATGGCTAGCGGGAGATACAATGAGCAGTTCTTC.